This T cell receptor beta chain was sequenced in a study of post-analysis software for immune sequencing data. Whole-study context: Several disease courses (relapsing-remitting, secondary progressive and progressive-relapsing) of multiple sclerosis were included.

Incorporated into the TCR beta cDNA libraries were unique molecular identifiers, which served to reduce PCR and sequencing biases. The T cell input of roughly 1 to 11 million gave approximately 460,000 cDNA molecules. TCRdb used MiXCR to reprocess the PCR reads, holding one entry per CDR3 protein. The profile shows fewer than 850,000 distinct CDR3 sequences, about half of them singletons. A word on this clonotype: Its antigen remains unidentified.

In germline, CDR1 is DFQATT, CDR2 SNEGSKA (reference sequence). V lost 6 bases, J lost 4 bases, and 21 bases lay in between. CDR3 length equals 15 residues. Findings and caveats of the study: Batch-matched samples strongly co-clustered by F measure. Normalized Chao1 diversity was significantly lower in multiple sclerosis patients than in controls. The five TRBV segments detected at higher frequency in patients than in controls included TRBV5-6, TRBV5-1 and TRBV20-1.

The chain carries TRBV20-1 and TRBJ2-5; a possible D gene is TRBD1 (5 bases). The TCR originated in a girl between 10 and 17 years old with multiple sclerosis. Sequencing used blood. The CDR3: CSAGRRTPFTETQYF. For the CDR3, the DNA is TGCAGTGCCGGACGGCGGACACCTTTTACAGAGACCCAGTACTTC.